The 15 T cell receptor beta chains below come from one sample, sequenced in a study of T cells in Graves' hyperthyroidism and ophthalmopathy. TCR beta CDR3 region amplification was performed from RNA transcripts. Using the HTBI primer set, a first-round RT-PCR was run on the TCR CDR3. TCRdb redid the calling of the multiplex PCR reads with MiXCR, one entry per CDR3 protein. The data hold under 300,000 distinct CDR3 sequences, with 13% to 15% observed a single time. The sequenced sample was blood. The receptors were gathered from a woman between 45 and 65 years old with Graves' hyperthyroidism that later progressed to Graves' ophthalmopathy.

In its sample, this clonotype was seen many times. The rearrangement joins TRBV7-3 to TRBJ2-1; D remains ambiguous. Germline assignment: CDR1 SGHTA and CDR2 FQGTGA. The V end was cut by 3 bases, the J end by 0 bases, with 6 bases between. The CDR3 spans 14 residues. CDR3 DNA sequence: TGTGCCAGCAGCTTGGGTAGCTCCTACAATGAGCAGTTCTTC. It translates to CASSLGSSYNEQFF.

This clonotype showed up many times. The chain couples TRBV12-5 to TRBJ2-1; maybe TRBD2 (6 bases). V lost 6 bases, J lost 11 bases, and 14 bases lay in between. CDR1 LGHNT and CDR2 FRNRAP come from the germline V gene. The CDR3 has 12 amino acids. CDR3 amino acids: CASGPAGRQQFF. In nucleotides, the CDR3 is TGTGCTAGTGGCCCTGCTGGGAGGCAGCAGTTCTTC.

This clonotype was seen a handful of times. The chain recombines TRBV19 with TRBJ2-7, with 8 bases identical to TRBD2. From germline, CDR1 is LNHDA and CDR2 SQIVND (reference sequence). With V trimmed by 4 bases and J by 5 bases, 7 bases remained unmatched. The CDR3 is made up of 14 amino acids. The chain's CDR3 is CASSTSPGGDEQYF. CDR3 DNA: TGTGCCAGTAGTACGTCTCCCGGGGGGGACGAGCAGTACTTC.

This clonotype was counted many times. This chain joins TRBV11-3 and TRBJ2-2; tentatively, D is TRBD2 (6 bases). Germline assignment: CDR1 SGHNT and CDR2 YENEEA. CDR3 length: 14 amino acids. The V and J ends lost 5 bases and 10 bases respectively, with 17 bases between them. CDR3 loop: CASSPGQRVEELFF. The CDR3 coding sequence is TGTGCCAGCAGCCCGGGCCAGCGGGTGGAGGAGCTGTTTTTT.

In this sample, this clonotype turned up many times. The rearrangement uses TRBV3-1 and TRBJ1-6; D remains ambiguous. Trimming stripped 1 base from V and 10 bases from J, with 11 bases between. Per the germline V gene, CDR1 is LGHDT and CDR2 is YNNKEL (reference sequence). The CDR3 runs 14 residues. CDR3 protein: CASSQGRTGSPLHF. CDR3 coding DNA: TGTGCCAGCAGCCAAGGGAGGACGGGCTCACCCCTCCACTTT.

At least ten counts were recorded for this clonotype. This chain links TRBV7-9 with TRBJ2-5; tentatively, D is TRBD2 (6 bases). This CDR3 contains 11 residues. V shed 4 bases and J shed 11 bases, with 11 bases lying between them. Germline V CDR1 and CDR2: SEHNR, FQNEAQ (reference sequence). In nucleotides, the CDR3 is TGTGCCAGCAGCTCGTCGCGGGGTCAGTACTTC. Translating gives CASSSSRGQYF.

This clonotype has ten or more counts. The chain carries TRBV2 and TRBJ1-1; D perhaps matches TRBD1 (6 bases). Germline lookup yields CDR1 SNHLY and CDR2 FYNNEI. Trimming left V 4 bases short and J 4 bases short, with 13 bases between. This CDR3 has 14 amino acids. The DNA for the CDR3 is TGTGCCAGCAGTGCTGGGACACGAGGCACTGAAGCTTTCTTT. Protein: CASSAGTRGTEAFF.

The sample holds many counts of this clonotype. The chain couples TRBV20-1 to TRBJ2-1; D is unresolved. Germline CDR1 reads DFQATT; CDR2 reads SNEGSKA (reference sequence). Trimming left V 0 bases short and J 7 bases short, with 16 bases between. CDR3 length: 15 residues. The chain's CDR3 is CSARDRLTGLNEQFF. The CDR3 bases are TGCAGTGCTAGAGATCGCCTTACTGGTTTGAATGAGCAGTTCTTC.

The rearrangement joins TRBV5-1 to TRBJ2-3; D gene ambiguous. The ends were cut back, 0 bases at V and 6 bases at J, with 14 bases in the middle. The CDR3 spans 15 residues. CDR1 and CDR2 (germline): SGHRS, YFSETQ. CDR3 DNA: TGCGCCAGCAGCTTGGGCTGGGTGGGAACGGATACGCAGTATTTT. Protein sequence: CASSLGWVGTDTQYF.

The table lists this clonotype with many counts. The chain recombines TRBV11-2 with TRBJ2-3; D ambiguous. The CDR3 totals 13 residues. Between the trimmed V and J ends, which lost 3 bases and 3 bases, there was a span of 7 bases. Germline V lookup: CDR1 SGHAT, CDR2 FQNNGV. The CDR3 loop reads CASSFPGTDTQYF. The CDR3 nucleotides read TGTGCCAGCAGCTTCCCCGGGACAGATACGCAGTATTTT.

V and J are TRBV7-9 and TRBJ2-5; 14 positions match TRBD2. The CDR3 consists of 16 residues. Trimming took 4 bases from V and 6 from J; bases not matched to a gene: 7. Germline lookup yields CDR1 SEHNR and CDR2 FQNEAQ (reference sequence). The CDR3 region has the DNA TGTGCCAGCAGCTCGACTAGCGGGAGGGCCCTGAAGACCCAGTACTTC. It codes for CASSSTSGRALKTQYF.

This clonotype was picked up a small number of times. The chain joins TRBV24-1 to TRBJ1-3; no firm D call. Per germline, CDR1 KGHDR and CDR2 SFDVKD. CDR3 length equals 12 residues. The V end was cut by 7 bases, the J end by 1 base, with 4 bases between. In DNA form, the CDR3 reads TGTGCCACCAGGGGTTCTGGAAACACCATATATTTT. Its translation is CATRGSGNTIYF.

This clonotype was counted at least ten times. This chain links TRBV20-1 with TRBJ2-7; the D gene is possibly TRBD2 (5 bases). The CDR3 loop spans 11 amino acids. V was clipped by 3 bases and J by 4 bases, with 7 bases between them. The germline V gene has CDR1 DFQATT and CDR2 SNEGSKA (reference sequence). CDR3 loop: CSASLAYEQYF. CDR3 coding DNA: TGCAGTGCTAGTTTAGCGTACGAGCAGTACTTC.

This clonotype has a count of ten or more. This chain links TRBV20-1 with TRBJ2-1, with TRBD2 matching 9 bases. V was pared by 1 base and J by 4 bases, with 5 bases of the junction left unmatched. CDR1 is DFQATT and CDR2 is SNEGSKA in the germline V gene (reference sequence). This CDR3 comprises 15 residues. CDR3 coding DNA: TGCAGTGCTAGAGGGGCGGGAGGGCCATACAATGAGCAGTTCTTC. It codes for CSARGAGGPYNEQFF.

The CDR3 bases are TGTGCCAGCAGCCTCCAGGGGAAGAACACTGAAGCTTTCTTT. Translated: CASSLQGKNTEAFF. The rearrangement joins TRBV7-9 to TRBJ1-1; D might be TRBD1 (6 bases). V was shortened by 5 bases and J by 1 base, with 11 bases between the two germline ends. This CDR3 has 14 amino acids. Germline V gene data show CDR1 as SEHNR and CDR2 as FQNEAQ (reference sequence).